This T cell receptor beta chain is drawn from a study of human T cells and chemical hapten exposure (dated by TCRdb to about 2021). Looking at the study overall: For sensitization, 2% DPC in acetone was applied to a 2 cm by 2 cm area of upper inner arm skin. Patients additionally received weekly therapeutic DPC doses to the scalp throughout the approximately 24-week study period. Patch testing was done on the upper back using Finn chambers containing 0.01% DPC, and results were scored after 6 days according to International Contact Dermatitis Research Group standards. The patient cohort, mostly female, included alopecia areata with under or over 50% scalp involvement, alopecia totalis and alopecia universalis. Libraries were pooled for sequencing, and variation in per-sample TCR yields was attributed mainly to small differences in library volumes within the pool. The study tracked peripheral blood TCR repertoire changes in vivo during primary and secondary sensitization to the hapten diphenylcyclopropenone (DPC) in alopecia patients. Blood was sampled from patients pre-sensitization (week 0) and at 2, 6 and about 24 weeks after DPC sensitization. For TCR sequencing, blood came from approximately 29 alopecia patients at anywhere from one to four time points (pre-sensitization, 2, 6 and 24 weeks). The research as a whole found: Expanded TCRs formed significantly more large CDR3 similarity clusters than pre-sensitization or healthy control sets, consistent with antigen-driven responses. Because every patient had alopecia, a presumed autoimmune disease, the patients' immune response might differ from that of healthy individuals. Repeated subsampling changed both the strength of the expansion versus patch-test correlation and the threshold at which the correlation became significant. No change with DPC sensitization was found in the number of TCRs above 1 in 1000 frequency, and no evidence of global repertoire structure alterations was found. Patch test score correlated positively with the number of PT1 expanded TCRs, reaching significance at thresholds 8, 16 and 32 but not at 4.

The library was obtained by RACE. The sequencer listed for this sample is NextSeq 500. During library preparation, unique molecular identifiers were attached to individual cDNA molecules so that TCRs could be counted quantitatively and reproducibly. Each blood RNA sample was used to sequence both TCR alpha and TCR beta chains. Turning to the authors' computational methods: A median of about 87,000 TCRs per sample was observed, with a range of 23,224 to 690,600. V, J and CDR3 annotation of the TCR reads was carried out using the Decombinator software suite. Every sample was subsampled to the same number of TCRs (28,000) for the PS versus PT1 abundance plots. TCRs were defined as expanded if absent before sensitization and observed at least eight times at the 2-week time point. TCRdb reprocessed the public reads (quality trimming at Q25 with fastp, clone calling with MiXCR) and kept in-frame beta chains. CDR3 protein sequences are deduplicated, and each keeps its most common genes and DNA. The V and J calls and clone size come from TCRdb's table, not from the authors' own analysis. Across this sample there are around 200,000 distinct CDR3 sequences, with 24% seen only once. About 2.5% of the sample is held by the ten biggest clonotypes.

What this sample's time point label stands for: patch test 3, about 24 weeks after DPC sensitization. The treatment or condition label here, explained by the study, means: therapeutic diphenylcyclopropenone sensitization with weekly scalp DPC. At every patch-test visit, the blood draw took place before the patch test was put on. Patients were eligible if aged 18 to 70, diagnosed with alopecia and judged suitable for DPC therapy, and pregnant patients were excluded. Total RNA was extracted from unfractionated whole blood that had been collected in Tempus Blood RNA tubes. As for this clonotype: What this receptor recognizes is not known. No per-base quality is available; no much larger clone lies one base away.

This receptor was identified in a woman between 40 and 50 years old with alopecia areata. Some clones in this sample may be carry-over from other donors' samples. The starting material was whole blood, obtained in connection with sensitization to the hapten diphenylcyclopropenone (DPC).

The DNA reads as follows: TGTGCCAGCAGCGACAGGTCTACTTCTGGGGCCAACGTCCTGACTTTC. This encodes CASSDRSTSGANVLTF. Recombination joined TRBV9 with TRBJ2-6; TRBD1 is a weak D gene call, 5 bases matching. Via the germline V gene, CDR1 is SGDLS and CDR2 YYNGEE. From cysteine to phenylalanine, the CDR3 is 16 amino acids long. Here the CDR3 DNA is all that survives: 48 bases in frame from base 1. V gives up 3 bases and J gives up 1 base, and the segment between their germline ends measures 11 bases. With the portions outside the CDR3 filled from the reference TRBV9 and TRBJ2-6 genes, the complete variable region becomes DSGVTQTPKHLITATGQRVTLRCSPRSGDLSVYWYQQSLDQGLQFLIQYYNGEERAKGNILERFSAQQFPDLHSELNLSSLELGDSALYFCASSDRSTSGANVLTFGAGSRLTVL.